A selection of T cell receptor beta chains follows, all from one sample in a study of identical twins. Via MiXCR, TCRdb re-called the 5' RACE reads, giving one row per CDR3 protein. The data show more than 600,000 distinct CDR3 sequences, 15% to 20% seen once. This sample also belongs to another study, concerning T cells expressing NK-cell markers.

What was sequenced was PBMCs. The receptor set was obtained from a woman aged 18-29 years in good health. Each CDR3 is given with its conserved first and last residue. The D gene is left open where the match is weak. Expanded clones are given a class, and other clones once, few, many or no size at all.

CDR3nt: TGTGCCAGCAGCCACGGGACTAGGGGAGAGACCCAGTACTTC
CDR3aa: CASSHGTRGETQYF
d_gene: TRBD2
v_gene: TRBV7-2
abundance: few
j_gene: TRBJ2-5

CDR3nt: TGTGCCAGCAGCGAAGACAGGTTCGGCAAAAACATTCAGTACTTC
CDR3aa: CASSEDRFGKNIQYF
d_gene: -
v_gene: TRBV7-9
abundance: -
j_gene: TRBJ2-4

CDR3nt: TGTGCCAGCAGTGATATCTTTGGCAGCAACTATGGCTACACCTTC
CDR3aa: CASSDIFGSNYGYTF
d_gene: -
v_gene: TRBV2
abundance: few
j_gene: TRBJ1-2

CDR3nt: TGTGCCAGCAGCTTAAGGCAGGGGGTTCCCTACGAGCAGTACTTC
CDR3aa: CASSLRQGVPYEQYF
d_gene: TRBD1
v_gene: TRBV7-2
abundance: few
j_gene: TRBJ2-7

CDR3nt: TGCGCCAGCAGCCTCTCGGCGCGGGATAGGGTTGAGCAGTTCTTC
CDR3aa: CASSLSARDRVEQFF
d_gene: -
v_gene: TRBV5-1
abundance: once
j_gene: TRBJ2-1

CDR3nt: TGTGCCAGCGTGGCTTTAGGGGGTACAGATACGCAGTATTTT
CDR3aa: CASVALGGTDTQYF
d_gene: -
v_gene: TRBV12-3/TRBV12-4
abundance: many
j_gene: TRBJ2-3

CDR3nt: TGTGCCAGCAGCCTATCTCGGGGGAACACCGGGGAGCTGTTTTTT
CDR3aa: CASSLSRGNTGELFF
d_gene: -
v_gene: TRBV11-2
abundance: -
j_gene: TRBJ2-2

CDR3nt: TGTGCCAGCAGCTCCCCCTCGACCGCACAGAACCAGTACTTC
CDR3aa: CASSSPSTAQNQYF
d_gene: -
v_gene: TRBV7-8
abundance: few
j_gene: TRBJ2-5

CDR3nt: TGTGCCATCACTTCGACTAGTTATGAGCAGTTCTTC
CDR3aa: CAITSTSYEQFF
d_gene: -
v_gene: TRBV10-3
abundance: -
j_gene: TRBJ2-1

CDR3nt: TGTGCCAGCAGCTACAACAGGGGGCCCCAGCATTTT
CDR3aa: CASSYNRGPQHF
d_gene: TRBD1
v_gene: TRBV5-5
abundance: -
j_gene: TRBJ1-5

CDR3nt: TGTGCCAGCAGCAAAATCCCCACAGCTCCAAATCAGCCCCAGCATTTT
CDR3aa: CASSKIPTAPNQPQHF
d_gene: -
v_gene: TRBV21-1
abundance: -
j_gene: TRBJ1-5

CDR3nt: TGTGCCAGCAGGGCGCAGCCGAACACTGAAGCTTTCTTT
CDR3aa: CASRAQPNTEAFF
d_gene: -
v_gene: TRBV7-3
abundance: few
j_gene: TRBJ1-1

CDR3nt: TGTGCCAGCAGCTTAGGAGAGCGGGAGGCTGAGCAGTTCTTC
CDR3aa: CASSLGEREAEQFF
d_gene: TRBD2
v_gene: TRBV7-9
abundance: -
j_gene: TRBJ2-1

CDR3nt: TGTGCCAGCAGTTACAGGCAGGGTGATGAGGGCTACACCTTC
CDR3aa: CASSYRQGDEGYTF
d_gene: -
v_gene: TRBV6-5
abundance: -
j_gene: TRBJ1-2

CDR3nt: TGTGCCAGCAATACAAGGCAGGGTGTGGACGAGCAGTACTTC
CDR3aa: CASNTRQGVDEQYF
d_gene: -
v_gene: TRBV6-1
abundance: few
j_gene: TRBJ2-7

CDR3nt: TGTGCCAGCAGTTCCCGTAACGAGCAGTACTTC
CDR3aa: CASSSRNEQYF
d_gene: -
v_gene: TRBV12-3/TRBV12-4
abundance: many
j_gene: TRBJ2-7

CDR3nt: TGCGCCAGCAGCCAAGAAACGTTAGCGGGAGCAGATACGCAGTATTTT
CDR3aa: CASSQETLAGADTQYF
d_gene: TRBD2
v_gene: TRBV4-1
abundance: -
j_gene: TRBJ2-3

CDR3nt: TGCAGTGCTCTTTCGGGGGAAGGGGTCAATCAGCCCCAGCATTTT
CDR3aa: CSALSGEGVNQPQHF
d_gene: -
v_gene: TRBV20-1
abundance: few
j_gene: TRBJ1-5

CDR3nt: TGTGCCAGCAGCTTGGACAGGGCTTACTATGAAGCTTTCTTT
CDR3aa: CASSLDRAYYEAFF
d_gene: -
v_gene: TRBV5-5
abundance: few
j_gene: TRBJ1-1

CDR3nt: TGTGCCAGCAGCGTCACAAGTATACTCCAAGAGACCCAGTACTTC
CDR3aa: CASSVTSILQETQYF
d_gene: -
v_gene: TRBV6-1
abundance: -
j_gene: TRBJ2-5

CDR3nt: TGTGCCATCAGTGACAGTAGGATCGAGTCGCGGGAGGGCCGACTCCTCAGGGGCGAGCAGTTCTTC
CDR3aa: CAISDSRIESREGRLLRGEQFF
d_gene: TRBD2
v_gene: TRBV10-3
abundance: -
j_gene: TRBJ2-1

CDR3nt: TGCAGCGTCAAGCCGGGACTAGGGTTCCAAGAGACCCAGTACTTC
CDR3aa: CSVKPGLGFQETQYF
d_gene: TRBD2
v_gene: TRBV29-1
abundance: -
j_gene: TRBJ2-5

CDR3nt: TGCAGCGTCCCAGGACTAGCGGGGGGCACAGATACGCAGTATTTT
CDR3aa: CSVPGLAGGTDTQYF
d_gene: TRBD2
v_gene: TRBV29-1
abundance: few
j_gene: TRBJ2-3

CDR3nt: TGTGCCACCTGGACAGGGGTCAACGAGCAGTACTTC
CDR3aa: CATWTGVNEQYF
d_gene: TRBD1
v_gene: TRBV10-3
abundance: -
j_gene: TRBJ2-7

CDR3nt: TGCAGCTTCCTCCGGGACAGGGGGACAGATACGCAGTATTTT
CDR3aa: CSFLRDRGTDTQYF
d_gene: TRBD1
v_gene: TRBV29-1
abundance: once
j_gene: TRBJ2-3

CDR3nt: TGTGCCAGCAGTTACTCGGACAGGGGAGAGAACGAGCAGTACTTC
CDR3aa: CASSYSDRGENEQYF
d_gene: TRBD1
v_gene: TRBV6-5
abundance: -
j_gene: TRBJ2-7

CDR3nt: TGCAGTGTGGAGGGGGCTATCGGCACAGATACGCAGTATTTT
CDR3aa: CSVEGAIGTDTQYF
d_gene: -
v_gene: TRBV20-1
abundance: -
j_gene: TRBJ2-3

CDR3nt: TGTGCCAGCAGCCCGCAAGGACTAGCGGCCTACAATGAGCAGTTCTTC
CDR3aa: CASSPQGLAAYNEQFF
d_gene: TRBD2
v_gene: TRBV3-1
abundance: -
j_gene: TRBJ2-1

CDR3nt: TGTGCCAGCAGTTACCTAGCGGGAGGATGGAATGAGCAGTTCTTC
CDR3aa: CASSYLAGGWNEQFF
d_gene: TRBD2
v_gene: TRBV6-5
abundance: few
j_gene: TRBJ2-1

CDR3nt: TGCAGTGCCCCCGAGGCGGATTACAATGAGCAGTTCTTC
CDR3aa: CSAPEADYNEQFF
d_gene: -
v_gene: TRBV20-1
abundance: -
j_gene: TRBJ2-1

CDR3nt: TGCGCCAGCAGTGAGTCCCCACGAGGGGTCGCAGATACGCAGTATTTT
CDR3aa: CASSESPRGVADTQYF
d_gene: -
v_gene: TRBV10-2
abundance: once
j_gene: TRBJ2-3

CDR3nt: TGCAGTGCTAGACAGGCCGTTACTGAAAAACTGTTTTTT
CDR3aa: CSARQAVTEKLFF
d_gene: -
v_gene: TRBV20-1
abundance: many
j_gene: TRBJ1-4

CDR3nt: TGTGCCAGCAGTTACTATGCCTCTGGGGCCAACGTCCTGACTTTC
CDR3aa: CASSYYASGANVLTF
d_gene: -
v_gene: TRBV6-5
abundance: few
j_gene: TRBJ2-6

CDR3nt: TGTGCCACCAGCACCAACCGAGGGGGCCTGAGGGACACAGACATTCAGTACTTC
CDR3aa: CATSTNRGGLRDTDIQYF
d_gene: TRBD1
v_gene: TRBV15
abundance: -
j_gene: TRBJ2-4

CDR3nt: TGTGCCAGCAGCTTAGGGGGTAGGGCTGGCATCTTC
CDR3aa: CASSLGGRAGIF
d_gene: -
v_gene: TRBV7-2
abundance: few
j_gene: TRBJ2-1

CDR3nt: TGCGCCAGCAGCCAGTTACAGGGTTCCGCGAACACCGGGGAGCTGTTTTTT
CDR3aa: CASSQLQGSANTGELFF
d_gene: -
v_gene: TRBV4-3
abundance: -
j_gene: TRBJ2-2

CDR3nt: TGCGCCAGCAGCGGCCAGACCTCTGGAGAGACCCAGTACTTC
CDR3aa: CASSGQTSGETQYF
d_gene: -
v_gene: TRBV5-1
abundance: -
j_gene: TRBJ2-5

CDR3nt: TGCAGTGCTAGAGATGAAATAGTAGGAACCGGGGAGCTGTTTTTT
CDR3aa: CSARDEIVGTGELFF
d_gene: -
v_gene: TRBV20-1
abundance: -
j_gene: TRBJ2-2

CDR3nt: TGTGCCAGCAGCCTCACAGGGGACTATGGCTACACCTTC
CDR3aa: CASSLTGDYGYTF
d_gene: TRBD1
v_gene: TRBV12-3/TRBV12-4
abundance: many
j_gene: TRBJ1-2

CDR3nt: TGTGCCAGCACCAGGAGCGGAACCTACGAGCAGTACTTC
CDR3aa: CASTRSGTYEQYF
d_gene: -
v_gene: TRBV6-1
abundance: once
j_gene: TRBJ2-7

CDR3nt: TGCGCCAGCAGCTTGCGTACAGGGCTTAATAAAGATACGCAGTATTTT
CDR3aa: CASSLRTGLNKDTQYF
d_gene: -
v_gene: TRBV5-1
abundance: few
j_gene: TRBJ2-3

CDR3nt: TGCAGTGCTAGCGAGGGTAAACAAGAGACCCAGTACTTC
CDR3aa: CSASEGKQETQYF
d_gene: -
v_gene: TRBV20-1
abundance: -
j_gene: TRBJ2-5

CDR3nt: TGTGCCAGCAGCTTAACGGACAGGCACGAGCAGTACTTC
CDR3aa: CASSLTDRHEQYF
d_gene: TRBD1
v_gene: TRBV7-9
abundance: few
j_gene: TRBJ2-7

CDR3nt: TGTGCCAGCAGCTTGATGTGGAGCTCCTACAATGAGCAGTTCTTC
CDR3aa: CASSLMWSSYNEQFF
d_gene: -
v_gene: TRBV7-3
abundance: -
j_gene: TRBJ2-1

CDR3nt: TGTGCCAGCAGTGGACAGGGTTCAGATACGCAGTATTTT
CDR3aa: CASSGQGSDTQYF
d_gene: TRBD1
v_gene: TRBV12-3/TRBV12-4
abundance: few
j_gene: TRBJ2-3

CDR3nt: TGTGCCAGCAGGACGGGGAGGACCGTCTCCTACGAGCAGTACTTC
CDR3aa: CASRTGRTVSYEQYF
d_gene: -
v_gene: TRBV6-1
abundance: few
j_gene: TRBJ2-7

CDR3nt: TGTGCCAGCACCCCAACCGGGACTAGCCTTTACAATGAGCAGTTCTTC
CDR3aa: CASTPTGTSLYNEQFF
d_gene: TRBD2
v_gene: TRBV7-2
abundance: -
j_gene: TRBJ2-1

CDR3nt: TGTGCTAGTGGTTTGGGGCACCCCCGGGACTACCTCGATGAGCAGTTCTTC
CDR3aa: CASGLGHPRDYLDEQFF
d_gene: TRBD2
v_gene: TRBV12-5
abundance: -
j_gene: TRBJ2-1

CDR3nt: TGTGCCAGCAGCCAAGTGTCGGGGTTTGACACTGAAGCTTTCTTT
CDR3aa: CASSQVSGFDTEAFF
d_gene: -
v_gene: TRBV3-1
abundance: few
j_gene: TRBJ1-1

CDR3nt: TGTGCCAGCAGTGGGGGGCTTGTGGGACGGAAGACCCAGTACTTC
CDR3aa: CASSGGLVGRKTQYF
d_gene: -
v_gene: TRBV6-1
abundance: few
j_gene: TRBJ2-5

CDR3nt: TGTGCCAGCACCTCGGGACTGGAGGGTGAGCAGTTCTTC
CDR3aa: CASTSGLEGEQFF
d_gene: -
v_gene: TRBV6-6
abundance: -
j_gene: TRBJ2-1

CDR3nt: TGTGCCAGCAGCTTAGGGGGTGATGGGACCCAGTACTTC
CDR3aa: CASSLGGDGTQYF
d_gene: -
v_gene: TRBV7-2
abundance: -
j_gene: TRBJ2-5